Below are 32 T cell receptor beta chains sequenced from a single sample in a study of T cell clonality in common variable immunodeficiency. Study observations and caveats: Fewer deletions and N-nucleotide insertions were reportedly seen in common variable immunodeficiency TCR beta sequences.

Their antigen targets remain unknown. The protocol was immunoSEQ multiplex PCR, while the TCRdb copy is restricted to in-frame clones and leaves out a portion. The counts give about 21,000 clones, none of them seen only once; approximately 2.3% is held by the top ten. Sequencing used peripheral blood mononuclear cells. These receptors were collected from a human donor with common variable immunodeficiency.

This clone was seen many times. The sequence runs out 3 residues before the end of the CDR3; the remainder is reconstructed from the germline J gene. The rearrangement joins TRBV19 to TRBJ2-2; D is unresolved. CDR3 length: 14 amino acids. Trimming removed 4 bases from V and 7 bases from J, with 13 bases in between. Per the germline V gene, CDR1 is LNHDA and CDR2 is SQIVND (reference sequence). The CDR3 reads CASSTSGRSGELFF. The sequenced CDR3 bases are TGTGCCAGTAGTACCTCAGGTCGTAGCGGGGAG.

This clone was counted at least ten times. Read data end 3 residues before the CDR3 end; the end is taken from the germline J gene. V and J are TRBV20-1 and TRBJ1-1; weak D call: TRBD1 (5 bases). Trimming shortened V by 5 bases and J by 0 bases, and 25 bases separated the two germline ends. The CDR3 has 18 amino acids. The germline CDR1 and CDR2 sequences are DFQATT and SNEGSKA (reference sequence). The chain's CDR3 is CSAYPETVLPPLNTEAFF. The covered CDR3 bases are TGCAGTGCTTACCCCGAGACAGTCCTACCCCCTTTGAACACTGAA.

The sample holds many counts of this clone. The CDR3 loop reads CASSIDRGQRDTQYF. The part of the CDR3 DNA that was read is TGTGCCAGCAGTATAGACAGGGGGCAAAGGGATACG. The chain recombines TRBV2 with TRBJ2-3, with 10 nucleotides matching TRBD1. The sequence runs out 3 residues before the end of the CDR3; the remainder is reconstructed from the germline J gene. This CDR3 comprises 15 residues. With 5 bases clipped from V and 6 bases from J, the junction kept 8 bases outside the gene matches. Germline CDR1 SNHLY, CDR2 FYNNEI.

This clone was picked up many times. CDR3 DNA (partial): TGCGCCAGCAGCTTGGCACCCCGGGACAGGGGCTCTGGGGCCAACGTC. Translated: CASSLAPRDRGSGANV. The complete CDR3 sequence is CASSLAPRDRGSGANVLTF. The chain joins TRBV5-1 to TRBJ2-6; 10 positions agree with TRBD1. The sequence runs out 3 residues before the end of the CDR3; the remainder is reconstructed from the germline J gene. The CDR3 length is 19 residues. Germline V gene lookup returns CDR1 SGHRS and CDR2 YFSETQ. V dropped 0 bases and J dropped 0; count of bases not matched to a gene: 6.

There are many counts of this clone. The read terminates 3 residues before the CDR3 end, so the remaining end is supplied by the germline J gene. The chain recombines TRBV5-1 with TRBJ2-4; 8 nucleotides line up with TRBD2. V shed 0 bases and J 6 bases; nucleotides not matched to a gene: 8. CDR3 length: 16 residues. Per the germline V gene, CDR1 is SGHRS and CDR2 is YFSETQ. The CDR3 bases that were read are TGCGCCAGCAGCTTGGCGGGGGGGCTATGGGGAAACATT. Protein product: CASSLAGGLWGNI. The entire CDR3 protein is CASSLAGGLWGNIQYF.

This clone was seen ten or more times. The CDR3 end lies 3 residues beyond the end of the read and is filled in from the germline J gene. This chain uses TRBV6-2 or TRBV6-3 with TRBJ2-1, with TRBD2 identical over 8 bases. Trimming at V came to 4 bases and at J to 8 bases, leaving 7 bases not matched to a gene. Germline V gene sequence: CDR1 MNHEY, CDR2 SVGEGT. The CDR3 runs 14 residues. This CDR3 is CASSSGAGGYEQFF. The sequenced CDR3 bases are TGTGCCAGCAGTTCCGGGGCGGGGGGATATGAG.

This clone has at least ten counts. The CDR3 bases that were read are TGTGCCAGCAGCCGGGGGGAGACC. Protein product: CASSRGET. The CDR3 in full is CASSRGETQYF. The chain links TRBV11-3 to TRBJ2-5, with D maybe TRBD2 (6 bases). The read ends 3 residues early relative to the CDR3; the germline J gene fills the gap. CDR1 and CDR2 from the germline V gene are SGHNT and YENEEA. The CDR3 length is 11 residues. With 5 bases removed from V and 5 bases from J, the gap between germline ends came to 6 bases.

This clone was observed at least ten times. The DNA read from the CDR3 is TGTGCCTGGACCCTAACTACAGGGGGCAACACTGAA. As protein: CAWTLTTGGNTE. The entire CDR3 is CAWTLTTGGNTEAFF. V and J are TRBV30 and TRBJ1-1; 9 bases are shared with TRBD1. The missing CDR3 end, 3 residues past where the read stops, is filled in from the germline J gene. This CDR3 has 15 residues. V dropped 4 bases and J dropped 2; count of bases not matched to a gene: 8. CDR1 is GTSNPN, CDR2 SVGIG, per germline (reference sequence). The complete variable domain, with remaining parts taken from reference TRBV30 and TRBJ1-1, reads SQTIHQWPATLVQPVGSPLSLECTVEGTSNPNLYWYRQAAGRGLQLLFYSVGIGQISSEVPQNLSASRPQDRQFILSSKKLLLSDSGFYLCAWTLTTGGNTEAFFGQGTRLTVV.

This clone was counted ten times or more. The sequence runs out 3 residues before the end of the CDR3; the remainder is reconstructed from the germline J gene. The sample has other DNA sequences that encode this CDR3 too. The chain has TRBV19 and TRBJ1-5; weak D call: TRBD1 (5 bases). V gave up 6 bases and J gave up 7 bases, with 19 bases separating them. This CDR3 is built from 15 residues. Germline CDR1 LNHDA, CDR2 SQIVND (reference sequence). CDR3 DNA (partial): TGTGCCAGTAGGTGGGCGCAGGGTCGAGGACAGCCC. This codes for CASRWAQGRGQP. Given in full, the CDR3 is CASRWAQGRGQPQHF.

Many counts were recorded for this clone. The read ends 3 residues early relative to the CDR3; the germline J gene fills the gap. V and J are TRBV12-3 or TRBV12-4 and TRBJ2-1, with 7 bases identical to TRBD2. J was trimmed by 7 bases and V by 4 bases; bases with no gene match: 7. The CDR3 is 14 amino acids. Incomplete CDR3 DNA: TGTGCCAGCAGTTCCTGGGAGGGGAGTAATGAG. Encoded protein: CASSSWEGSNE. The complete CDR3 sequence is CASSSWEGSNEQFF.

This clone was counted many times. The read gets to within 3 residues of the CDR3 end, and the germline J gene fills in the rest. The J gene is TRBJ1-2, the V gene TRBV6-2 or TRBV6-3; 9 positions match TRBD1. The trim removed 6 bases at V and 5 bases at J, leaving 1 base unmatched. CDR3 size: 12 residues. Germline loops: CDR1 MNHEY, CDR2 SVGEGT. The CDR3: CASRQGAYGYTF. CDR3 bases read: TGTGCCAGCAGACAGGGGGCTTATGGC.

The sample holds many counts of this clone. The read ends 3 residues early relative to the CDR3; the germline J gene fills the gap. J is TRBJ1-3 and V is TRBV9; D perhaps matches TRBD1 (5 bases). Per germline, CDR1 SGDLS and CDR2 YYNGEE. V lost 0 bases and J lost 3, with 10 bases in between. There are 15 residues in the CDR3. The sequenced CDR3 bases are TGTGCCAGCAGCGTAGAGGGGCTACATGGAAACACC. The encoded protein is CASSVEGLHGNT. From start to end, the CDR3 is CASSVEGLHGNTIYF.

This clone came up a few times. The read terminates 3 residues before the CDR3 end, so the remaining end is supplied by the germline J gene. The chain couples TRBV6-7 to TRBJ1-5; 7 positions agree with TRBD1. TRBV6-7 carries the ORF label, with uncertain function. The junction had 7 bases not matched to a gene; V was cut back by 1 base and J by 7 bases. The CDR3 has 15 amino acids. The CDR3 sequence is CASSYLQGRKQPQHF. The sequenced CDR3 bases are TGTGCCAGCAGTTACTTACAGGGGAGGAAGCAGCCC.

Ten or more counts support this clone. Read sequence stops 3 residues before the CDR3 end, and the germline J gene provides the missing end. V and J are TRBV5-1 and TRBJ2-2; TRBD1 might be the D (5 bases). The CDR3 totals 13 residues. V lost 1 base and J lost 6, with 7 bases in between. Germline V lookup: CDR1 SGHRS, CDR2 YFSETQ. The CDR3 spells CASSLQGSGELFF. The covered CDR3 bases are TGCGCCAGCAGCTTGCAGGGCTCCGGGGAG.

In regard to this clone: The read ends 3 residues before the CDR3 terminus; that terminus is restored from the germline J gene. The chain joins TRBV7-3 to TRBJ2-1; 9 nucleotides line up with TRBD1. The V gene's germline CDR1 is SGHTA and CDR2 FQGTGA. The CDR3 covers 15 residues. With V trimmed by 5 bases and J by 2 bases, 4 bases remained unmatched. The part of the CDR3 DNA that was read is TGTGCCAGCAGCCAACAGGGGGCGGCCTACAATGAG. The encoded protein is CASSQQGAAYNE. The whole CDR3 reads CASSQQGAAYNEQFF.

In its sample, this clone was seen many times. CDR3 in amino acids: CSARAGQGSYEQYF. CDR3 DNA, as far as it was read: TGCAGTGCTAGAGCGGGACAGGGAAGCTACGAG. The chain is built from TRBV20-1 and TRBJ2-7; TRBD1 matches 9 bases. The read ends 3 residues shy of where the CDR3 ends; the end is completed using the germline J gene. This CDR3 is built from 14 residues. V lost 1 base to trimming and J lost 3 bases; unmatched junction nucleotides: 4. From germline, CDR1 is DFQATT and CDR2 SNEGSKA (reference sequence).

In its sample, this clone was seen many times. The CDR3 is cut off 3 residues early in the read; its end comes from the germline J gene. The V call is TRBV20-1, the J call TRBJ1-4, with 8 nucleotides matching TRBD1. Trimming cost V 5 bases and J 7 bases; bases outside gene matches: 6. The germline V gene has CDR1 DFQATT and CDR2 SNEGSKA (reference sequence). The CDR3 is 13 amino acids. Partial CDR3 DNA: TGCAGTGCTCTGAGCAGGGGGCGTGAAAAA. It codes for CSALSRGREK. The CDR3 as a whole reads CSALSRGREKLFF.

This clone was picked up many times. Read data end 3 residues before the CDR3 end; the end is taken from the germline J gene. The rearrangement links TRBV4-2 to TRBJ2-7; 8 bases align to TRBD1. CDR1 and CDR2 (germline): LGHNA, YNFKEQ. The J segment lost 3 bases and the V segment lost 5 bases, leaving 6 bases of the junction unmatched. There are 14 residues in the CDR3. CDR3 in amino acids: CASSATGEGYEQYF. Incomplete CDR3 DNA: TGTGCCAGCAGCGCGACAGGGGAAGGCTACGAG.

Ten or more counts support this clone. The CDR3 is cut off 3 residues early in the read; its end comes from the germline J gene. The gene calls are TRBV13 and TRBJ2-3; 10 positions match TRBD2. The CDR3 runs to 17 residues. V shed 3 bases, J shed 6 bases, and the junction held 12 bases outside the gene matches. Germline loops: CDR1 PRHDT, CDR2 FYEKMQ (reference sequence). The CDR3 DNA, read in part, is TGTGCCAGCAGCTTTCAAAAGCGGGGGGGAAAATTGGATACG. Its translation is CASSFQKRGGKLDT. The whole CDR3 region reads CASSFQKRGGKLDTQYF.

This clone was counted many times. The CDR3 is cut off 3 residues early in the read; its end comes from the germline J gene. The chain joins TRBV19 to TRBJ2-7, with 8 bases aligning to TRBD1. The CDR3 contains 15 residues. CDR1 LNHDA and CDR2 SQIVND come from the germline V gene (reference sequence). Unmatched junction bases numbered 9, after V lost 5 bases and J lost 3 bases. The CDR3 bases that were read are TGTGCCAGTAGTTTCCAAAACAGGGGGAGCTACGAG. This encodes CASSFQNRGSYE. The full CDR3 protein is CASSFQNRGSYEQYF.

In its sample, this clone was seen many times. The read falls 3 residues short of the CDR3 end, and the missing part is taken from the germline J gene. The chain joins TRBV5-1 to TRBJ1-5; 7 bases are shared with TRBD1. The germline CDR1 and CDR2 sequences are SGHRS and YFSETQ. The CDR3 runs 15 residues. Trimming cost V 1 base and J 4 bases; bases outside gene matches: 5. The CDR3 DNA, read in part, is TGCGCCAGCAGCTTGCTCGGGACAGATAATCAGCCC. Protein: CASSLLGTDNQP. Given in full, the CDR3 is CASSLLGTDNQPQHF.

In this sample, this clone turned up many times. The read ends 3 residues before the CDR3 terminus; that terminus is restored from the germline J gene. The chain recombines TRBV29-1 with TRBJ1-5, with 9 bases that match TRBD1. V lost 5 bases, J lost 6 bases, and 5 bases stayed unmatched. CDR1 is SQVTM and CDR2 is ANQGSEA in the germline V gene. The CDR3 is 13 residues long. The sequenced part of the CDR3 DNA is TGCAGCGTTAGACAGGGGGTGAGTCAGCCC. It codes for CSVRQGVSQP. The entire CDR3 sequence reads CSVRQGVSQPQHF.

This clone was detected many times. Sequencing ends 3 residues short of the CDR3 end; the germline J gene provides the rest. The genes are TRBV6-1 and TRBJ2-5; no firm D call. V lost 4 bases and J lost 5, with 17 bases in between. CDR1 and CDR2 (germline): MNHNS, SASEGT. The CDR3 runs to 15 residues. CDR3 sequence reads: CASSGRPSPGETQYF. CDR3 bases read: TGTGCCAGCAGTGGAAGACCAAGCCCCGGGGAGACC.

This clone has a count of ten or more. The CDR3 is cut off 3 residues early in the read; its end comes from the germline J gene. The V gene is TRBV5-4, the J gene TRBJ1-2; a possible D gene is TRBD1 (6 bases). This CDR3 spans 14 amino acids. Germline CDR1 is SGHNT and CDR2 is YYREEE (reference sequence). Partial CDR3 DNA: TGTGCCAGCAGCCTACAGGGCCGGAGCGAGGGC. Translating it yields CASSLQGRSEG. The full-length CDR3 reads as CASSLQGRSEGYTF.

This clone was picked up many times. The read terminates 3 residues before the CDR3 end, so the remaining end is supplied by the germline J gene. The genes are TRBV7-6 and TRBJ2-1; weak D call: TRBD2 (6 bases). V was cut by 1 base and J by 9 bases, with 13 bases left in between. Looked up from germline, CDR1 is SGHVS and CDR2 is FNYEAQ. The CDR3 covers 14 residues. The CDR3 loop is CASSLEVVGGEQFF. Incomplete CDR3 DNA: TGTGCCAGCAGCTTAGAAGTCGTGGGGGGTGAG.

This clone was observed at least ten times. The read terminates 3 residues before the CDR3 end, so the remaining end is supplied by the germline J gene. The chain couples TRBV7-2 to TRBJ1-6; D is undetermined. The V end lost 5 bases, the J end lost 7 bases, and 6 bases lay between the germline ends. The CDR3 consists of 12 residues. Germline CDR1 and CDR2: SGHTA and FQGNSA. CDR3 DNA, as far as it was read: TGTGCCAGCAGCCGTCGGAATTCACCC. This encodes CASSRRNSP. The complete CDR3 reads CASSRRNSPLHF.

In this sample, this clone is medium-sized. The read ends 3 residues shy of where the CDR3 ends; the end is completed using the germline J gene. The V gene is TRBV27, the J gene TRBJ2-7; 9 positions match TRBD1. The germline gives CDR1 MNHEY, CDR2 SMNVEV (reference sequence). The trim removed 2 bases at V and 2 bases at J, leaving 7 bases unmatched. The CDR3 has 16 amino acids. The CDR3 DNA, read in part, is TGTGCCAGCAGTTTAGATGGGGGACAGGGTACCTACGAG. Translating it yields CASSLDGGQGTYE. The whole CDR3 sequence reads CASSLDGGQGTYEQYF.

This clone has ten or more counts. The missing CDR3 end, 3 residues past where the read stops, is filled in from the germline J gene. The V and J genes are TRBV28 and TRBJ2-2; D is perhaps TRBD1 (5 bases). Germline CDR1 and CDR2: MDHEN and SYDVKM. Trimming stripped 3 bases from V and 6 bases from J, with 11 bases between. The CDR3 loop spans 14 amino acids. This CDR3 is CASSLAGMAGELFF. The CDR3 bases that were read are TGTGCCAGCAGTTTGGCAGGGATGGCCGGGGAG.

There are many counts of this clone. The read stops 3 residues short of the end of the CDR3; the missing end is completed from the germline J gene. The genes are TRBV19 and TRBJ2-3, with D possibly TRBD2 on 7 matching bases. Trimming pared 9 bases from V and 2 bases from J, leaving 18 bases between. The CDR3 length is 15 residues. Germline CDR1 LNHDA, CDR2 SQIVND (reference sequence). The CDR3 bases that were read are TGTGCCAGCTCCCGGGGGGCCGGAGTCACAGATACG. Its protein product is CASSRGAGVTDT. The full CDR3 reads CASSRGAGVTDTQYF.

This clone was recorded at least ten times. The DNA ends 3 residues before the CDR3 does, and the rest of the CDR3 is filled in from the germline J gene. V usage is TRBV19 and J usage is TRBJ2-2, with D perhaps matching TRBD2 (5 bases). The CDR3 totals 15 residues. Germline assignment: CDR1 LNHDA and CDR2 SQIVND (reference sequence). V lost 4 bases, J lost 2 bases, and 11 bases lay in between. CDR3 DNA (partial): TGTGCCAGTAGTAACTCCGGGGTAAACACCGGGGAG. It yields the protein CASSNSGVNTGE. Given in full, the CDR3 is CASSNSGVNTGELFF.

This clone has a count of ten or more. From the germline J gene comes the end of the CDR3, since the read stops 3 residues before it. This chain links TRBV10-3 with TRBJ2-7; a possible D gene is TRBD2 (5 bases). This CDR3 contains 14 residues. CDR1 ENHRY and CDR2 SYGVKD come from the germline V gene. V was pared by 4 bases and J by 6 bases, with 16 bases between. The part of the CDR3 DNA that was read is TGTGCCATCAGTGCTGAGAGGGTTACCGCCGAG. Translating gives CAISAERVTAE. The entire CDR3 sequence reads CAISAERVTAEQYF.

This clone appeared a few times. The read ends 3 residues before the CDR3 terminus; that terminus is restored from the germline J gene. This sample also contains other DNA sequences that code for the same CDR3. The rearrangement links TRBV19 to TRBJ1-3, with TRBD1 identical over 7 bases. The CDR3 length is 17 residues. V lost 4 bases, J lost 0 bases, and 9 bases stayed unmatched. Per germline, CDR1 LNHDA and CDR2 SQIVND (reference sequence). CDR3 bases read: TGTGCCAGTAGTACTGGCCCCGACAGGGTCTCTGGAAACACC. Translation gives CASSTGPDRVSGNT. The whole CDR3 protein is CASSTGPDRVSGNTIYF.